These 26 T cell receptor beta chains were all obtained from the same sample, sequenced in a study of early T cells in non-severe SARS-CoV-2 infection. MiXCR, run by TCRdb on the 5' RACE reads, gives a single entry per CDR3 protein. This table has 65,000 to 85,000 distinct CDR3 sequences, roughly 15% appearing once. Specimen: whole blood. These receptors originate from an adult who was a healthcare worker with PCR-confirmed SARS-CoV-2 infection or an uninfected control (not recorded which).

This clonotype was counted only a few times. The rearrangement links TRBV30 to TRBJ2-4; 8 bases agree with TRBD2. The V and J ends lost 5 bases and 7 bases, in that order; junction bases with no gene match: 4. Germline assignment: CDR1 GTSNPN and CDR2 SVGIG (reference sequence). The CDR3 extends over 12 amino acids. CDR3 DNA: TGTGCCTGGGTAGCGGGATTTAACATTCAGTACTTC. Amino acids: CAWVAGFNIQYF.

This clonotype appeared many times. The chain combines TRBV4-3 with TRBJ2-1; the D gene is possibly TRBD1 (5 bases). This CDR3 spans 13 amino acids. Trimming pared 0 bases from V and 7 bases from J, leaving 7 bases between. Germline lookup yields CDR1 LGHNA and CDR2 YSLEER. The CDR3 reads CASSQDYRNEQFF. In DNA, the CDR3 is TGCGCCAGCAGCCAAGATTACAGGAATGAGCAGTTCTTC.

This clonotype has only a few counts. This rearrangement joins TRBV7-6 to TRBJ1-3, with D possibly matching TRBD1 (5 bases). Trimming removed 3 bases at V and 1 base at J, with 13 bases between. This CDR3 has 16 residues. Germline CDR1 reads SGHVS; CDR2 reads FNYEAQ. The CDR3 reads CASSFRGAGSGNTIYF. The CDR3 region has the DNA TGTGCCAGCAGCTTCCGGGGAGCAGGGTCTGGAAACACCATATATTTT.

This clonotype was recorded at least ten times. The chain employs TRBV20-1 and TRBJ2-1, with 8 bases matching TRBD1. Trimming took 0 bases from V and 0 from J; bases not matched to a gene: 4. Germline CDR1 DFQATT, CDR2 SNEGSKA (reference sequence). The CDR3 is made up of 16 amino acids. The CDR3 spells CSAREWTGSSYNEQFF. The CDR3 nucleotides read TGCAGTGCTAGAGAGTGGACAGGGAGCTCCTACAATGAGCAGTTCTTC.

This clonotype was seen many times. The chain joins TRBV19 to TRBJ1-5, with 7 bases aligning to TRBD1. CDR1 and CDR2 (germline): LNHDA, SQIVND (reference sequence). Trimming removed 4 bases from V and 2 bases from J; junction bases left unmatched: 8. The CDR3 is 16 amino acids. The CDR3 sequence: CASSTQQGSGNQPQHF. The DNA of the CDR3 is TGTGCCAGTAGTACACAACAGGGGTCGGGCAATCAGCCCCAGCATTTT.

The CDR3 protein is CASSVATGTVYGYTF. The CDR3 DNA sequence: TGTGCCAGCAGCGTAGCTACAGGGACAGTCTATGGCTACACCTTC. This rearrangement joins TRBV9 to TRBJ1-2; 7 bases agree with TRBD1. Per germline, CDR1 SGDLS and CDR2 YYNGEE. CDR3 size: 15 residues. The ends lost 0 bases at V and 4 bases at J; junction bases unmatched: 6. Complete variable domain (other parts from reference TRBV9 and TRBJ1-2): DSGVTQTPKHLITATGQRVTLRCSPRSGDLSVYWYQQSLDQGLQFLIQYYNGEERAKGNILERFSAQQFPDLHSELNLSSLELGDSALYFCASSVATGTVYGYTFGSGTRLTVV.

This clonotype was counted between two and nine times. The chain joins TRBV4-2 to TRBJ2-7, with D perhaps assigned TRBD1 or TRBD2 (6 bases each). V lost 1 base and J lost 2, with 12 bases in between. Germline-derived CDR1 and CDR2 are LGHNA and YNFKEQ. This CDR3 has 15 amino acids. The CDR3 reads CASSQVGGLPYEQYF. DNA of the CDR3: TGTGCCAGCAGCCAAGTAGGGGGGTTGCCCTACGAGCAGTACTTC.

This clonotype was seen a handful of times. The CDR3 end shows no conserved phenylalanine or tryptophan, and so a read error is likely. CDR3: CSVKQGLEQYS. The DNA for the CDR3 is TGCAGCGTCAAACAGGGACTCGAGCAGTACTCC. The gene calls are TRBV29-1 and TRBJ2-7; D is tentatively TRBD1 or TRBD2 (6 bases each). Germline CDR1 SQVTM, CDR2 ANQGSEA. The V end was cut by 6 bases, the J end by 6 bases, with 12 bases between. The CDR3 has 11 amino acids.

This clonotype has a count of ten or more. The chain is built from TRBV24-1 and TRBJ2-2, with 7 bases that match TRBD1. CDR1 KGHDR and CDR2 SFDVKD come from the germline V gene. The CDR3 extends over 13 amino acids. The trim removed 12 bases at V and 7 bases at J, leaving 10 bases unmatched. The CDR3 DNA reads TGTGCCTCCTCGACAGGGCCGAACGGGGAGCTGTTTTTT. It yields the protein CASSTGPNGELFF.

This clonotype was seen a few times. The chain has TRBV2 and TRBJ2-5; D tentatively fits TRBD1 or TRBD2 (5 bases each). Germline V gives CDR1 SNHLY, CDR2 FYNNEI. The CDR3 extends over 15 amino acids. Trimming took 2 bases from V and 9 from J, leaving 19 bases between them. In DNA form, the CDR3 reads TGTGCCAGCAGTGAACAGCTGGGACCATGGCCGGCCCAGTACTTC. Translating gives CASSEQLGPWPAQYF.

CDR3 amino acids: CASSQDLWGTGDYEQYF. DNA for the CDR3: TGTGCCAGCAGCCAAGATCTGTGGGGGACAGGGGACTACGAGCAGTACTTC. The rearrangement uses TRBV4-2 and TRBJ2-7, with TRBD1 matching over 10 bases. This CDR3 contains 17 residues. V dropped 0 bases and J dropped 3; count of bases not matched to a gene: 8. CDR1 is LGHNA, CDR2 YNFKEQ, per germline.

This clonotype was counted between two and nine times. The chain links TRBV29-1 to TRBJ2-1; 9 bases are a match to TRBD2. V gave up 4 bases and J gave up 10 bases; unmatched junction bases: 14. This CDR3 comprises 15 residues. Germline lookup yields CDR1 SQVTM and CDR2 ANQGSEA. CDR3 DNA sequence: TGCAGCGTTGCTCGGGGCGGGAGGGCCGATACCGAGCAGTTCTTC. It translates to CSVARGGRADTEQFF.

This clonotype was seen many times. The rearrangement links TRBV5-1 to TRBJ2-3; 8 nucleotides match TRBD2. J gave up 0 bases and V 0 bases, and 3 bases lay outside the gene matches. CDR1 is SGHRS and CDR2 is YFSETQ in the germline V gene. The CDR3 is 16 residues long. The CDR3 region is CASSLVASGSTDTQYF. CDR3 nucleotide sequence: TGCGCCAGCAGCTTGGTGGCTAGCGGGAGCACAGATACGCAGTATTTT.

This chain uses TRBV7-9 with TRBJ1-3; 10 bases align to TRBD1. Germline values: CDR1 SEHNR, CDR2 FQNEAQ (reference sequence). The CDR3 loop spans 14 amino acids. V gave up 7 bases and J gave up 3 bases; unmatched junction bases: 3. CDR3 sequence (DNA): TGTGCCAGCAACGACAGGGGGCATGGAAACACCATATATTTT. Its translation: CASNDRGHGNTIYF.

The chain couples TRBV27 to TRBJ1-5; D gene ambiguous. V was shortened by 5 bases and J by 6 bases, with 11 bases between the two germline ends. The CDR3 is 13 amino acids. Germline V gene lookup returns CDR1 MNHEY and CDR2 SMNVEV (reference sequence). CDR3 region: CASSTFWGQPQHF. The CDR3 region has the DNA TGTGCCAGCAGTACATTTTGGGGTCAGCCCCAGCATTTT.

Only a few counts were recorded for this clonotype. This rearrangement joins TRBV5-6 to TRBJ2-7; 10 bases are a match to TRBD1. With 5 bases clipped from V and 5 bases from J, the junction kept 4 bases outside the gene matches. The length of the CDR3 is 13 residues. CDR1 SGHDT and CDR2 YYEEEE come from the germline V gene. The CDR3 loop reads CASSFGTGDEQYF. For the CDR3, the DNA is TGTGCCAGCAGTTTTGGGACAGGGGACGAGCAGTACTTC. Drawing the rest from reference TRBV5-6 and TRBJ2-7, the complete variable domain is DAGVTQSPTHLIKTRGQQVTLRCSPKSGHDTVSWYQQALGQGPQFIFQYYEEEERQRGNFPDRFSGHQFPNYSSELNVNALLLGDSALYLCASSFGTGDEQYFGPGTRLTVT.

This clonotype was recorded a few times. This chain joins TRBV5-1 and TRBJ2-5, with D possibly being TRBD1 (6 bases). V lost 1 base and J lost 5, with 9 bases in between. CDR3 length equals 13 residues. In germline, CDR1 is SGHRS, CDR2 YFSETQ. As DNA, the CDR3 is TGCGCCAGCAGCTTGTCTCAGGGGGAGACCCAGTACTTC. Its protein is CASSLSQGETQYF.

V gene TRBV7-9 combines with J gene TRBJ2-1; D is unresolved. V lost 2 bases, J lost 5 bases, and 13 bases lay in between. CDR1 and CDR2 from the germline V gene are SEHNR and FQNEAQ (reference sequence). The CDR3 has 15 amino acids. DNA for the CDR3: TGTGCCAGCAGCTTAACTCCCGGGTATCACAATGAGCAGTTCTTC. It specifies CASSLTPGYHNEQFF.

The chain has TRBV6-5 and TRBJ1-1; TRBD1 is a possible D gene (5 bases). V was trimmed by 7 bases and J by 0 bases, leaving 15 bases between them. Germline V gene sequence: CDR1 MNHEY, CDR2 SVGAGI. The CDR3 loop spans 15 amino acids. The CDR3: CASIRVAGLNTEAFF. The CDR3 DNA reads TGTGCCAGCATCCGGGTTGCAGGGTTGAACACTGAAGCTTTCTTT.

This clonotype occurred a few times. The chain carries TRBV15 and TRBJ2-7; 10 bases line up with TRBD1. The germline V gene encodes CDR1 LNHNV and CDR2 YYDKDF (reference sequence). The CDR3 length is 15 residues. J was trimmed by 8 bases and V by 0 bases; bases with no gene match: 7. The CDR3 DNA sequence: TGTGCCACCAGCAGAGACTCTCAGACAGGGGGCAAGCAGTACTTC. It is translated as CATSRDSQTGGKQYF.

The genes are TRBV29-1 and TRBJ2-2; 8 positions agree with TRBD2. V was clipped by 0 bases and J by 17 bases; unmatched bases: 14. The CDR3 is 14 amino acids. CDR1 SQVTM and CDR2 ANQGSEA come from the germline V gene. DNA of the CDR3: TGCAGCGTTGAAGATCCAGCCGGGAGGGTTGGGTGTTTTTTT. Amino acids: CSVEDPAGRVGCFF.

This clonotype has only one observation. This chain uses TRBV29-1 with TRBJ2-5; D may be TRBD2 (6 bases). Germline V gene lookup returns CDR1 SQVTM and CDR2 ANQGSEA. Trimming took off 2 bases at V and 3 bases at J, with 7 bases between the two ends. This CDR3 is 12 amino acids long. CDR3 protein: CSVEREKETQYF. The CDR3 DNA sequence: TGCAGCGTTGAACGGGAGAAAGAGACCCAGTACTTC.

This clonotype appeared a few times. This rearrangement joins TRBV11-3 to TRBJ2-1, with unresolved D. The germline V and J ends were trimmed by 3 bases and 10 bases, with 10 bases remaining between them. This CDR3 is 12 amino acids long. CDR1 and CDR2 from the germline V gene are SGHNT and YENEEA. CDR3 loop: CASSLYSFEQFF. The CDR3 DNA reads TGTGCCAGCAGCTTGTATTCTTTCGAGCAGTTCTTC.

In its sample, this clonotype was seen many times. The V gene is TRBV5-4, the J gene TRBJ2-1; 9 bases align to TRBD1. The CDR3 is 14 residues long. With V trimmed by 2 bases and J by 6 bases, 3 bases remained unmatched. Per germline, CDR1 SGHNT and CDR2 YYREEE (reference sequence). The CDR3 nucleotides are TGTGCCAGCAGCTTCCGGGACAGGGTCAATGAGCAGTTCTTC. Protein sequence: CASSFRDRVNEQFF.

This clonotype was detected ten times or more. The rearrangement uses TRBV7-9 and TRBJ2-1; no firm D call. The CDR3 length is 15 residues. Looked up from germline, CDR1 is SEHNR and CDR2 is FQNEAQ (reference sequence). Between the trimmed V and J ends, which lost 2 bases and 0 bases, there was a span of 8 bases. In nucleotides, the CDR3 is TGTGCCAGCAGCTTAATCGACAACTCCTACAATGAGCAGTTCTTC. Amino acids: CASSLIDNSYNEQFF.

This clonotype was seen a few times. The chain carries TRBV20-1 and TRBJ2-1, with 8 nucleotides matching TRBD1. Germline V gives CDR1 DFQATT, CDR2 SNEGSKA (reference sequence). V lost 5 bases and J lost 2; bases outside the gene matches: 8. The CDR3 runs 15 residues. The CDR3 sequence is CSASRDRRAYNEQFF. The CDR3 region has the DNA TGCAGTGCTTCGAGGGACAGGCGGGCCTACAATGAGCAGTTCTTC.